This T cell receptor beta chain was identified during a study of shared clonotypes between healthy human individuals. Per the original methods: Without quality scores, immunoSEQ junctional reads could not be filtered like full-length reads. The method was immunoSEQ multiplex PCR; TCRdb's version includes in-frame clones alone and lacks a portion of them. V and J calls and clone size are those listed in that table; D and trimming were worked out from the DNA. The sample records about 2,500,000 clones, more than 90% being singletons. This CDR3 spans 13 amino acids. Trimming shortened V by 5 bases and J by 9 bases, and 16 bases separated the two germline ends. Germline CDR1 and CDR2: SGHTA and FQGNSA. Within Nashville, Tennessee resided all donors, each a Caucasian adult.

V and J are TRBV7-2 and TRBJ2-5; D remains ambiguous. The clonotype comes from a man aged 18-30 years in good health. The sequenced sample was naive CD4+ T cells sorted from blood. The subset: CD45RA+ positively selected. The CDR3: CASSRPPGEAQYF. The DNA for the CDR3 is TGTGCCAGCAGCCGCCCCCCGGGTGAGGCCCAGTACTTC.